These 17 T cell receptor beta chains came from one sample sequenced in a study of cytomegalovirus exposure and HLA in healthy donors. Primers included in the PCR were 60 Vbeta and 13 Jbeta primers. TCRdb's table, derived via immunoSEQ multiplex PCR, lists solely in-frame clones and lacks some. The sample consists of about 160,000 clones, over 60% of them appearing once. The sample taken for sequencing was PBMCs. The receptors here all came from a woman aged 25 to 39 in good health and CMV-seronegative.

V usage is TRBV18 and J usage is TRBJ1-1; D gene uncertain. Trimming left V 5 bases short and J 3 bases short, with 10 bases between. Looked up from germline, CDR1 is KGHSH and CDR2 is LQKENI. The CDR3 spans 13 residues. The CDR3 region is CASSTAVDTEAFF. DNA for the CDR3: TGTGCCAGCTCAACGGCGGTAGACACTGAAGCTTTCTTT.

This clone was seen a single time. The rearrangement joins TRBV15 to TRBJ2-1, with 10 bases identical to TRBD2. The V gene's germline CDR1 is LNHNV and CDR2 YYDKDF (reference sequence). The CDR3 loop spans 17 amino acids. The junction had 13 bases not matched to a gene; V was cut back by 6 bases and J by 5 bases. The CDR3 reads CATRQTLGTSDHNEQFF. CDR3 DNA: TGTGCCACCAGACAGACCCTCGGGACTAGCGATCACAATGAGCAGTTCTTC.

The chain combines TRBV5-1 with TRBJ2-5, with D uncertain. Near its end, the DNA agrees better with TRBJ2-7, so the J call may be wrong. Germline-derived CDR1 and CDR2 are SGHRS and YFSETQ. The CDR3 has 11 amino acids. This CDR3 reads CASSFAYEQYF. Written as DNA, the CDR3 is TGCGCCAGCAGCTTCGCCTACGAGCAGTACTTC.

V and J are TRBV6-6 and TRBJ1-2, with 7 nucleotides matching TRBD1. The CDR3 covers 13 residues. Germline V gives CDR1 MNHNY, CDR2 SVGAGI (reference sequence). The V and J ends lost 6 bases and 3 bases, in that order; junction bases with no gene match: 4. CDR3 sequence reads: CASSPTGDYGYTF. The CDR3 DNA sequence: TGTGCCAGCAGCCCCACAGGGGACTATGGCTACACCTTC.

The chain employs TRBV7-9 and TRBJ2-1; tentatively, D is TRBD1 (6 bases). From germline, CDR1 is SEHNR and CDR2 FQNEAQ (reference sequence). Deletions cut 5 bases from V and 8 bases from J, with 19 bases between. CDR3 length: 15 residues. The CDR3 sequence is CASSIVQGGGYEQFF. CDR3 in DNA: TGTGCCAGCAGCATTGTACAGGGTGGGGGTTATGAGCAGTTCTTC.

The chain couples TRBV2 to TRBJ1-2; TRBD1 matches at 7 bases. Germline V gene data show CDR1 as SNHLY and CDR2 as FYNNEI. V was clipped by 7 bases and J by 8 bases; unmatched bases: 13. The CDR3 consists of 14 residues. DNA of the CDR3: TGTGCCAGCATGAGGTACGGGACAGTGGACGGCTACACCTTC. Its translation: CASMRYGTVDGYTF.

This chain links TRBV5-4 with TRBJ1-3; D remains ambiguous. The CDR3 is 18 residues long. Per germline, CDR1 SGHNT and CDR2 YYREEE (reference sequence). V was clipped by 1 base and J by 2 bases, with 19 bases between them. The chain's CDR3 is CASSLRRSGPRAGNTIYF. For the CDR3, the DNA is TGTGCCAGCAGCTTGCGACGAAGCGGGCCCCGGGCTGGAAACACCATATATTTT.

CDR3 region: CASSRINTLGDQPQHF. CDR3 nucleotides: TGTGCCAGCTCCCGGATAAACACCCTGGGCGATCAGCCCCAGCATTTT. V gene TRBV18 combines with J gene TRBJ1-5; D uncertain. Germline CDR1 is KGHSH and CDR2 is LQKENI. This CDR3 spans 16 amino acids. The V end was cut by 6 bases, the J end by 5 bases, with 20 bases between.

The gene calls are TRBV7-8 and TRBJ2-5; TRBD2 is a possible D gene (5 bases). The germline V gene has CDR1 SGHVS and CDR2 FQNEAQ. V was cut by 5 bases and J by 11 bases, with 18 bases left in between. The CDR3 is 13 amino acids. In DNA form, the CDR3 reads TGTGCCAGCAGCCCCGGGGTCGGCCTGGAGCAGTACTTC. Translation: CASSPGVGLEQYF. The complete variable domain, with remaining parts taken from reference TRBV7-8 and TRBJ2-5, reads GAGVSQSPRYKVAKRGQDVALRCDPISGHVSLFWYQQALGQGPEFLTYFQNEAQLDKSGLPSDRFFAERPEGSVSTLKIQRTQQEDSAVYLCASSPGVGLEQYFGPGTRLLVL.

J is TRBJ1-4 and V is TRBV9; D is possibly TRBD1 (5 bases). CDR1 is SGDLS, CDR2 YYNGEE, per germline. Trimming left V 0 bases short and J 3 bases short, with 9 bases between. This CDR3 has 15 amino acids. The chain's CDR3 is CASSVEGRANEKLFF. As DNA, the CDR3 is TGTGCCAGCAGCGTAGAGGGGCGAGCTAATGAAAAACTGTTTTTT.

J is TRBJ1-5 and V is TRBV28; 10 nucleotides agree with TRBD1. Germline trimming cut 6 bases from V and 7 bases from J; bases unmatched to any gene: 6. Germline-derived CDR1 and CDR2 are MDHEN and SYDVKM. This CDR3 is built from 14 residues. The CDR3 region has the DNA TGTGCCAGCAGCCCGGGACAGGGGTTACAGCCCCAGCATTTT. This encodes CASSPGQGLQPQHF.

The J gene is TRBJ2-2, the V gene TRBV5-5; no reliable D call. Germline V CDR1 and CDR2: SGHKS, YYEKEE (reference sequence). The length of the CDR3 is 14 residues. Trimming took off 6 bases at V and 1 base at J, with 10 bases between the two ends. Here the CDR3 DNA reads TGTGCCAGCACCCGGAGAGGGAACACCGGGGAGCTGTTTTTT. It translates to CASTRRGNTGELFF.

The V gene is TRBV19, the J gene TRBJ2-7; D unresolved. This CDR3 is 14 amino acids long. Germline V gene lookup returns CDR1 LNHDA and CDR2 SQIVND (reference sequence). V lost 3 bases, J lost 2 bases, and 11 bases lay in between. CDR3 sequence reads: CASSMGFLTYEQYF. The CDR3 nucleotides are TGTGCCAGTAGTATGGGCTTTCTCACCTACGAGCAGTACTTC.

This clone appeared a single time. The genes are TRBV6-6 and TRBJ1-2; no clear D. The germline CDR1 and CDR2 sequences are MNHNY and SVGAGI (reference sequence). This CDR3 contains 13 residues. The V gene lost 5 bases and the J gene lost 4 bases, with 11 bases spanning the gap. CDR3 protein: CASSPLGGYGYTF. Written as DNA, the CDR3 is TGTGCCAGCAGTCCCCTCGGCGGCTATGGCTACACCTTC.

This chain connects TRBV7-9 to TRBJ1-4, with D perhaps matching TRBD1 (6 bases). CDR1 is SEHNR, CDR2 FQNEAQ, per germline (reference sequence). The CDR3 spans 15 residues. The V end lost 1 base, the J end lost 7 bases, and 13 bases lay between the germline ends. CDR3 DNA: TGTGCCAGCAGCTTAGATCAGGGGATAAGTGAAAAACTGTTTTTT. This sequence encodes CASSLDQGISEKLFF.

The chain employs TRBV7-6 and TRBJ1-5; TRBD1 matches 7 bases. Germline V gives CDR1 SGHVS, CDR2 FNYEAQ. V lost 1 base, J lost 7 bases, and 4 bases stayed unmatched. This CDR3 has 14 residues. CDR3 sequence: CASSLDRGGQPQHF. CDR3 nucleotides: TGTGCCAGCAGCTTAGACAGGGGAGGCCAGCCCCAGCATTTT.

The gene calls are TRBV28 and TRBJ2-7; D is unresolved. V lost 3 bases to trimming and J lost 3 bases, with 9 bases between them. Germline V lookup: CDR1 MDHEN, CDR2 SYDVKM. The CDR3 totals 13 residues. CDR3 DNA: TGTGCCAGCAGTTTCGAGGAATTCTACGAGCAGTACTTC. Residues: CASSFEEFYEQYF.